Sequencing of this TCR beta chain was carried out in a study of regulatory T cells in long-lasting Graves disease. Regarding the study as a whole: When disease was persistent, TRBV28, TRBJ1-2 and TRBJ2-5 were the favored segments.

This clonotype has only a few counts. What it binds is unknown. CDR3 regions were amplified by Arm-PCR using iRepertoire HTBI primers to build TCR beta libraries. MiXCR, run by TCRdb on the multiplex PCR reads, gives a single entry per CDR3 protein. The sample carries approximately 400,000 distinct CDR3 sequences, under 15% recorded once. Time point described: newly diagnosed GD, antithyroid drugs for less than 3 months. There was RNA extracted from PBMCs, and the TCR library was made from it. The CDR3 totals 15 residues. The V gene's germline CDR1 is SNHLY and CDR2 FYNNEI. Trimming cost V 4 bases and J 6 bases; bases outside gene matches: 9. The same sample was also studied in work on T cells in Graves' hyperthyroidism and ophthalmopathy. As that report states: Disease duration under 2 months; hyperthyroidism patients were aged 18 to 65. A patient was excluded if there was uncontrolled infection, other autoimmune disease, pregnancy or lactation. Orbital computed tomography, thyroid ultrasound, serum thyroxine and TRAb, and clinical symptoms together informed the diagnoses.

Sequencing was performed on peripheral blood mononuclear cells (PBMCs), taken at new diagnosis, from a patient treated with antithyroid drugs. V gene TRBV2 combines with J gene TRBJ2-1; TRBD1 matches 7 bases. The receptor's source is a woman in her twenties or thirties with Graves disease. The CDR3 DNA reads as TGTGCCAGCAGTGCGGACAGGCGATGGGGCAATGAGCAGTTCTTC. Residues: CASSADRRWGNEQFF.